The clone carrying this T cell receptor (beta chain) was detected only once. The antigen is unknown. These data come from a study of T cell responses to AZD1222 COVID-19 vaccine. Study-wide results and limits: Within unmutated variant regions lay the reported targets of nearly half of spike-specific TCRs. With dominance at 160-218 and 743-854, vaccine-associated CD4 TCRs spanned spike.

CDR1 and CDR2 (germline): DFQATT, SNEGSKA (reference sequence). The CDR3 runs 11 residues. The ends were cut back, 6 bases at V and 2 bases at J, with 8 bases in the middle. Method: immunoSEQ multiplex PCR; TCRdb's copy keeps in-frame clones and lacks some. The data show tens of thousands of clones, roughly 87% seen once. The sample was peripheral blood, taken 28 days after the second AZD1222 dose. The source is an adult who received the AZD1222 COVID-19 vaccine. The chain is built from TRBV20-1 and TRBJ2-7; D ambiguous. The DNA for the CDR3 is TGCAGTGCCACAAGGGCCTACGAGCAGTACTTC. Translation: CSATRAYEQYF.